One and the same sample provided the 15 T cell receptor beta chains below, sequenced in a study of cytomegalovirus exposure and HLA in healthy donors. Primers included in the PCR were 60 Vbeta and 13 Jbeta primers. TCRdb's copy holds only in-frame clones and misses some; the assay was immunoSEQ multiplex PCR. The sample shows about 200,000 clones, around 78% of them seen only once. Source material: PBMCs. The receptors here all came from a man in his thirties or forties in good health and CMV-seronegative.

The gene calls are TRBV6-1 and TRBJ1-2; perhaps TRBD1 as D (5 bases). Trimming left V 6 bases short and J 0 bases short, with 11 bases between. Germline assignment: CDR1 MNHNS and CDR2 SASEGT. The CDR3 is 14 residues long. CDR3 region: CASRYRRPNYGYTF. CDR3 sequence (DNA): TGTGCCAGCAGATACAGGCGCCCTAACTATGGCTACACCTTC.

The chain uses TRBV5-5 and TRBJ2-7; D perhaps matches TRBD2 (6 bases). The CDR3 loop spans 14 amino acids. From germline, CDR1 is SGHKS and CDR2 YYEKEE (reference sequence). Trimming took 1 base from V and 3 from J, leaving 11 bases between them. In DNA form, the CDR3 reads TGTGCCAGCAGCTTGAGGGACTCCGACTACGAGCAGTACTTC. As protein: CASSLRDSDYEQYF.

The genes are TRBV19 and TRBJ1-6; TRBD1 aligns across 7 bases. The V and J ends lost 5 bases and 7 bases, in that order; junction bases with no gene match: 5. Germline CDR1 LNHDA, CDR2 SQIVND (reference sequence). This CDR3 contains 14 residues. CDR3 DNA: TGTGCCAGTAGTGTGGGACAGATCAATTCACCCCTCCACTTT. Translation gives CASSVGQINSPLHF.

The chain recombines TRBV29-1 with TRBJ2-2; a weak D match, TRBD2 (6 bases). Germline V CDR1 and CDR2: SQVTM, ANQGSEA. The ends were cut back, 5 bases at V and 3 bases at J, with 16 bases in the middle. CDR3 length: 15 residues. The CDR3 sequence: CSVIEGGDYTGELFF. The CDR3 DNA is TGCAGCGTTATAGAGGGTGGGGACTACACCGGGGAGCTGTTTTTT.

The V gene is TRBV5-1, the J gene TRBJ2-5, with a possible D match to TRBD2 (6 bases). The CDR3 has 16 amino acids. V lost 4 bases and J 11 bases, leaving 27 bases between the germline ends. Germline-derived CDR1 and CDR2 are SGHRS and YFSETQ. This CDR3 reads CASSLTVGGGGGEQYF. CDR3 coding DNA: TGCGCCAGCAGCCTTACCGTGGGGGGTGGTGGCGGAGAGCAGTACTTC.

The DNA of the CDR3 is TGCGCCAGCAGGGACTCGGCTTACGAGCAGTACTTC. This codes for CASRDSAYEQYF. The V call is TRBV4-1, the J call TRBJ2-7; tentative D call: TRBD2 (5 bases). This CDR3 is 12 amino acids long. CDR1 and CDR2 (germline): MGHRA, YSYEKL. V lost 6 bases and J lost 4, with 10 bases in between.

The chain links TRBV10-3 to TRBJ2-1, with 15 bases fitting TRBD2. Per germline, CDR1 ENHRY and CDR2 SYGVKD. The CDR3 length is 15 residues. J was trimmed by 4 bases and V by 7 bases; bases with no gene match: 2. The CDR3 sequence: CAIKGLAGGYNEQFF. The CDR3 DNA follows: TGTGCCATCAAGGGACTAGCGGGAGGATACAATGAGCAGTTCTTC.

V is TRBV7-2 and J is TRBJ1-2; a possible D gene is TRBD1 (6 bases). Germline loops: CDR1 SGHTA, CDR2 FQGNSA. The V and J ends lost 5 bases and 6 bases respectively, with 22 bases between them. The CDR3 has 16 residues. CDR3 nucleotide sequence: TGTGCCAGCAGCCCGCGAAGGACAGCCGGCCTCGATGGCTACACCTTC. As protein: CASSPRRTAGLDGYTF. The full variable domain, with the rest looked up from reference TRBV7-2 and TRBJ1-2, is GAGVSQSPSNKVTEKGKDVELRCDPISGHTALYWYRQSLGQGLEFLIYFQGNSAPDKSGLPSDRFSAERTGGSVSTLTIQRTQQEDSAVYLCASSPRRTAGLDGYTFGSGTRLTVV.

This clone was detected once. The chain combines TRBV9 with TRBJ2-1; D is unclear. CDR1 and CDR2 from the germline V gene are SGDLS and YYNGEE. The V end lost 3 bases, the J end lost 3 bases, and 4 bases lay between the germline ends. The CDR3 runs to 12 residues. The CDR3 bases are TGTGCCAGCAGCGGGCTCTACAATGAGCAGTTCTTC. This codes for CASSGLYNEQFF.

The chain joins TRBV2 to TRBJ1-5; a possible D gene is TRBD1 (6 bases). Germline V gives CDR1 SNHLY, CDR2 FYNNEI. V was cut by 6 bases and J by 6 bases, with 12 bases left in between. The CDR3 has 13 residues. CDR3 coding DNA: TGTGCCAGCAGGCCAGGGGCCGGTCAGCCCCAGCATTTT. Translating gives CASRPGAGQPQHF.

This rearrangement joins TRBV6-1 to TRBJ1-1; D not certain. CDR1 and CDR2 from the germline V gene are MNHNS and SASEGT. Trimming left V 2 bases short and J 7 bases short, with 11 bases between. This CDR3 comprises 13 residues. The CDR3 region has the DNA TGTGCCAGCAGTGAAATTGGCTCGGGTGAAGCTTTCTTT. Translating gives CASSEIGSGEAFF.

This rearrangement joins TRBV13 to TRBJ2-7, with no clear D. Per germline, CDR1 PRHDT and CDR2 FYEKMQ (reference sequence). The CDR3 has 15 residues. V was cut by 3 bases and J by 0 bases, with 12 bases left in between. The CDR3 protein is CASSLSGHGSYEQYF. The CDR3 bases are TGTGCCAGCAGCTTGTCGGGTCACGGCTCCTACGAGCAGTACTTC.

The chain carries TRBV30 and TRBJ1-1; perhaps TRBD1 as D (6 bases). Germline V gives CDR1 GTSNPN, CDR2 SVGIG (reference sequence). The ends were cut back, 4 bases at V and 2 bases at J, with 11 bases in the middle. The CDR3 extends over 13 amino acids. The CDR3: CAWTRTANTEAFF. The CDR3 DNA follows: TGTGCCTGGACTAGGACAGCCAACACTGAAGCTTTCTTT. The full variable domain, with the rest looked up from reference TRBV30 and TRBJ1-1, is SQTIHQWPATLVQPVGSPLSLECTVEGTSNPNLYWYRQAAGRGLQLLFYSVGIGQISSEVPQNLSASRPQDRQFILSSKKLLLSDSGFYLCAWTRTANTEAFFGQGTRLTVV.

This clone was picked up a small number of times. The chain has TRBV9 and TRBJ2-2; 12 bases line up with TRBD2. In germline, CDR1 is SGDLS, CDR2 YYNGEE. The CDR3 contains 16 residues. Germline trimming cut 3 bases from V and 7 bases from J; bases unmatched to any gene: 7. This CDR3 is CASSARLAGENGELFF. CDR3 DNA sequence: TGTGCCAGCAGCGCAAGACTAGCGGGAGAAAACGGGGAGCTGTTTTTT.

The chain joins TRBV27 to TRBJ2-5; tentative D call: TRBD1 (6 bases). Trimming stripped 5 bases from V and 5 bases from J, with 18 bases between. This CDR3 spans 15 amino acids. Germline CDR1 is MNHEY and CDR2 is SMNVEV (reference sequence). The CDR3 region has the DNA TGTGCCAGCAGTAGACAGGTTTCTGTTACGGAGACCCAGTACTTC. Amino acids: CASSRQVSVTETQYF.